This TCR beta chain was captured by sequencing in a study of shared T cell receptors in the human thymus. The ends were cut back, 7 bases at V and 8 bases at J, with 14 bases in the middle. Per germline, CDR1 ENHRY and CDR2 SYGVKD. The CDR3 loop spans 13 amino acids. TCRdb keeps only in-frame clones here, not all; method: immunoSEQ multiplex PCR. The profile shows 600,000 to 900,000 clones, 80% to 90% of them singletons. This sample also appeared in a second study, on human thymus T cells.

The sequenced material came from thymocytes. This receptor was identified in a girl under three years old with a congenital heart defect. V is TRBV10-3 and J is TRBJ1-4; unclear D gene. CDR3 protein: CAIKEAGGEKLFF. For the CDR3, the DNA is TGTGCCATCAAGGAGGCAGGAGGGGAAAAACTGTTTTTT.